The 24 T cell receptor beta chains below come from one sample, sequenced in a study of T cell repertoires in cytomegalovirus infection (dated 2019 in TCRdb). Sequencing instrument: Illumina HiSeq 1500. TCRdb reprocessing: public reads trimmed at Q25 with fastp, clones called with MiXCR, in-frame beta chains kept. Rows are combined by CDR3 protein, so each entry shows the most common genes and DNA. The sample records about 160,000 distinct CDR3 sequences, less than 25% of which are singletons. Roughly 25% of the sample goes to the ten largest clones. This sample's treatment or condition label indicates: in vitro stimulation with specific CMV peptide epitopes to enrich CMV-specific T cells. These receptors' antigens are unknown. Source: CD8+ T cells from cultured PBMCs, taken from culture after CMV antigen stimulation. All receptors derive from a human donor in good health (CMV status not recorded). Some clones in this sample may be carry-over from other donors' samples.

The chain combines TRBV7-9 with TRBJ2-5; TRBD1 matches 9 bases. This CDR3 has 16 amino acids. CDR1 SEHNR and CDR2 FQNEAQ come from the germline V gene (reference sequence). Trimming at V came to 2 bases and at J to 1 base, leaving 5 bases not matched to a gene. DNA of the CDR3: TGTGCCAGCAGCTTACTCACAGGGGGCTCCCAAGAGACCCAGTACTTC. Amino acids: CASSLLTGGSQETQYF.

The chain carries TRBV6-5 and TRBJ1-2; 7 positions agree with TRBD1. V was pared by 6 bases and J by 2 bases, with 3 bases of the junction left unmatched. This CDR3 contains 13 residues. CDR1 MNHEY and CDR2 SVGAGI come from the germline V gene. CDR3 loop: CASSRGQNYGYTF. CDR3 in DNA: TGTGCCAGCAGCCGGGGACAGAACTATGGCTACACCTTC.

This clonotype was counted a few times. The V and J genes are TRBV27 and TRBJ1-6; D call uncertain. Germline loops: CDR1 MNHEY, CDR2 SMNVEV (reference sequence). The CDR3 extends over 15 amino acids. Trimming left V 5 bases short and J 10 bases short, with 18 bases between. This CDR3 is CASSQNTPDRSPLHF. CDR3 DNA: TGTGCCAGCAGTCAAAATACACCAGATCGATCACCCCTCCACTTT.

V gene TRBV6-5 combines with J gene TRBJ2-6; a weak D match, TRBD1 (5 bases). Trimming pared 0 bases from V and 0 bases from J, leaving 6 bases between. Germline V gene sequence: CDR1 MNHEY, CDR2 SVGAGI. The CDR3 runs to 16 residues. In nucleotides, the CDR3 is TGTGCCAGCAGTTACTCTGACAGCTCTGGGGCCAACGTCCTGACTTTC. It encodes CASSYSDSSGANVLTF.

CDR3 sequence: CASSLGTHVNEKLFF. The CDR3 DNA is TGTGCCAGCAGCTTAGGGACTCACGTCAATGAAAAACTGTTTTTT. The rearrangement joins TRBV7-9 to TRBJ1-4; no clear D gene. The CDR3 is made up of 15 amino acids. Germline values: CDR1 SEHNR, CDR2 FQNEAQ (reference sequence). V lost 1 base to trimming and J lost 5 bases, with 11 bases between them.

This clonotype was observed a few times. CDR3: CASTQFRTDTQYF. The CDR3 DNA follows: TGTGCCAGCACTCAATTCCGCACAGATACGCAGTATTTT. The chain recombines TRBV6-6 with TRBJ2-3; D not certain. Germline CDR1 reads MNHNY; CDR2 reads SVGAGI (reference sequence). V was shortened by 7 bases and J by 1 base, with 9 bases between the two germline ends. This CDR3 is 13 amino acids long.

This clonotype was recorded a few times. The genes are TRBV12-3 or TRBV12-4 and TRBJ1-6; 9 nucleotides line up with TRBD1. J gave up 8 bases and V 6 bases, and 8 bases lay outside the gene matches. The CDR3 is made up of 15 amino acids. The CDR3 region is CASSPPDRGDSPLHF. The CDR3 DNA is TGTGCCAGCAGCCCTCCGGACAGGGGCGATTCACCCCTCCACTTT.

This clonotype was picked up a small number of times. CDR3 nucleotide sequence: TGTGCTAGTGCCAGAGCAGGGGGGGCGAGCGATGAGCAGTTCTTC. Translation: CASARAGGASDEQFF. The chain recombines TRBV12-5 with TRBJ2-1, with D tentatively TRBD1 or TRBD2 (7 bases each). Germline lookup yields CDR1 LGHNT and CDR2 FRNRAP. CDR3 size: 15 residues. Deletions cut 7 bases from V and 8 bases from J, with 21 bases between.

The rearrangement uses TRBV20-1 and TRBJ2-1, with TRBD2 matching 7 bases. The V and J ends lost 5 bases and 0 bases, in that order; junction bases with no gene match: 10. The CDR3 is made up of 16 amino acids. CDR1 is DFQATT, CDR2 SNEGSKA, per germline (reference sequence). In nucleotides, the CDR3 is TGCAGTGCTCCGGGTGGGGGGGGGAGCTCCTACAATGAGCAGTTCTTC. Translating it yields CSAPGGGGSSYNEQFF.

In this sample, this clonotype turned up a few times. The chain carries TRBV7-6 and TRBJ2-3; 8 positions agree with TRBD2. The V and J ends lost 3 bases and 5 bases, in that order; junction bases with no gene match: 7. Germline V CDR1 and CDR2: SGHVS, FNYEAQ. This CDR3 comprises 15 residues. The CDR3 loop is CASSLGGGPGDTQYF. The DNA for the CDR3 is TGTGCCAGCAGCTTGGGCGGGGGGCCCGGAGATACGCAGTATTTT.

This clonotype was picked up many times. Because the CDR3's place on the DNA is in doubt, the DNA is left out and the CDR3 is given as listed by TCRdb. The rearrangement joins TRBV5-6 to TRBJ2-2. The V gene's germline CDR1 is SGHDT and CDR2 YYEEEE. The CDR3 is 14 amino acids long, termini counted. The CDR3 sequence: CASSFLWNTGELFF.

This sequence joins TRBV6-6 and TRBJ1-5; unclear D gene. The CDR3 consists of 14 residues. V lost 8 bases and J lost 0, with 11 bases in between. The V gene's germline CDR1 is MNHNY and CDR2 SVGAGI (reference sequence). The CDR3 DNA follows: TGTGCCAGCGGGGAGGGCCTTAGCAATCAGCCCCAGCATTTT. It codes for CASGEGLSNQPQHF.

This clonotype appeared a few times. The chain uses TRBV11-2 and TRBJ1-2; D gene unclear. CDR1 and CDR2 from the germline V gene are SGHAT and FQNNGV. V was pared by 5 bases and J by 0 bases, with 13 bases between. This CDR3 comprises 15 residues. The CDR3 bases are TGTGCCAGCAGCCCCTACGGATATCCTAACTATGGCTACACCTTC. Amino acids: CASSPYGYPNYGYTF.

This clonotype was counted only a few times. V usage is TRBV7-8 and J usage is TRBJ2-1; the match to TRBD2 covers 14 bases. Germline V gene sequence: CDR1 SGHVS, CDR2 FQNEAQ. The ends lost 5 bases at V and 8 bases at J; junction bases unmatched: 8. This CDR3 region has 16 residues. CDR3 DNA: TGTGCCAGCAGCCTCGTGACTAGCGGGGGGGCTGATGAGCAGTTCTTC. Translation: CASSLVTSGGADEQFF.

This clonotype was detected only a few times. The chain is built from TRBV7-6 and TRBJ1-1, with 9 nucleotides matching TRBD1. This CDR3 has 13 amino acids. J lost 11 bases, V lost 8 bases, and 12 bases had no gene match. Germline V CDR1 and CDR2: SGHVS, FNYEAQ. The CDR3, as DNA: TGTGCCAGCGTCGGAACAGGGGGCCTTAGTGCTTTCTTT. This gives the protein CASVGTGGLSAFF. Complete variable domain (other parts from reference TRBV7-6 and TRBJ1-1): GAGVSQSPRYKVTKRGQDVALRCDPISGHVSLYWYRQALGQGPEFLTYFNYEAQQDKSGLPNDRFSAERPEGSISTLTIQRTEQRDSAMYRCASVGTGGLSAFFGQGTRLTVV.

This clonotype was found a few times. The rearrangement joins TRBV11-3 to TRBJ2-2; either TRBD1 or TRBD2 may supply D (7 bases each). The V end lost 4 bases, the J end lost 4 bases, and 19 bases lay between the germline ends. The CDR3 covers 17 residues. Germline V gene data show CDR1 as SGHNT and CDR2 as YENEEA. In DNA form, the CDR3 reads TGTGCCAGCAGCTCGAGACAGGGAGGGGTAACCACCGGGGAGCTGTTTTTT. This encodes CASSSRQGGVTTGELFF.

This clonotype was seen more than once but under ten times. This sequence joins TRBV9 and TRBJ2-2, with 8 bases matching TRBD1. The J segment lost 2 bases and the V segment lost 3 bases, leaving 3 bases of the junction unmatched. CDR1 is SGDLS, CDR2 YYNGEE, per germline. The CDR3 length is 15 residues. The CDR3 loop is CASSAGQANTGELFF. CDR3 in DNA: TGTGCCAGCAGCGCGGGACAGGCCAACACCGGGGAGCTGTTTTTT. The variable domain in full, completed from reference TRBV9 and TRBJ2-2, reads DSGVTQTPKHLITATGQRVTLRCSPRSGDLSVYWYQQSLDQGLQFLIQYYNGEERAKGNILERFSAQQFPDLHSELNLSSLELGDSALYFCASSAGQANTGELFFGEGSRLTVL.

The chain combines TRBV2 with TRBJ1-1; D ambiguous. Trimming removed 4 bases at V and 2 bases at J, with 8 bases between. Germline V gene data show CDR1 as SNHLY and CDR2 as FYNNEI. The CDR3 is 13 amino acids. As DNA, the CDR3 is TGTGCCAGCAGTGTGGTGGTAAACACTGAAGCTTTCTTT. Translated, it gives CASSVVVNTEAFF. The full variable domain, rest sourced from reference TRBV2 and TRBJ1-1, is EPEVTQTPSHQVTQMGQEVILRCVPISNHLYFYWYRQILGQKVEFLVSFYNNEISEKSEIFDDQFSVERPDGSNFTLKIRSTKLEDSAMYFCASSVVVNTEAFFGQGTRLTVV.

The chain employs TRBV6-5 and TRBJ1-2, with D hard to call. The CDR3 loop spans 15 amino acids. V was clipped by 0 bases and J by 2 bases, with 10 bases between them. Per the germline V gene, CDR1 is MNHEY and CDR2 is SVGAGI. CDR3 residues: CASSYSFQSNYGYTF. The CDR3 region has the DNA TGTGCCAGCAGTTACTCGTTCCAGAGCAACTATGGCTACACCTTC.

The rearrangement uses TRBV25-1 and TRBJ1-5; 9 positions agree with TRBD1. The CDR3 is 16 amino acids. V lost 6 bases and J lost 0; bases outside the gene matches: 6. Germline V gives CDR1 MGHDK, CDR2 SYGVNS. CDR3 coding DNA: TGTGCCAGCAGCGGGGACAGGGACTATAGCAATCAGCCCCAGCATTTT. Protein sequence: CASSGDRDYSNQPQHF.

This chain links TRBV27 with TRBJ2-6, with 10 bases that match TRBD1. The CDR3 spans 16 residues. Germline loops: CDR1 MNHEY, CDR2 SMNVEV (reference sequence). V trimming: 9 bases; J trimming: 1 base; junction bases outside the gene matches: 6. The CDR3 DNA is TGTGCCAGTACCGGGACAGGGGTTTCTGGGGCCAACGTCCTGACTTTC. This sequence encodes CASTGTGVSGANVLTF.

This clonotype turned up a few times. V usage is TRBV6-1 and J usage is TRBJ1-1; 10 nucleotides line up with TRBD1. The CDR3 extends over 18 amino acids. Germline-derived CDR1 and CDR2 are MNHNS and SASEGT. J gave up 3 bases and V 4 bases, and 14 bases lay outside the gene matches. The CDR3 loop reads CASSVMDRGMKSDTEAFF. The DNA of the CDR3 is TGTGCCAGCAGTGTTATGGACAGGGGGATGAAAAGCGACACTGAAGCTTTCTTT.

This rearrangement joins TRBV7-8 to TRBJ1-5; a weak D match, TRBD1 (6 bases). The CDR3 covers 15 residues. Trimming shortened V by 0 bases and J by 6 bases, and 12 bases separated the two germline ends. Germline lookup yields CDR1 SGHVS and CDR2 FQNEAQ. This chain's CDR3 is CASSLAGGVGQPQHF. DNA for the CDR3: TGTGCCAGCAGCTTAGCTGGGGGCGTCGGTCAGCCCCAGCATTTT.

The rearrangement links TRBV7-9 to TRBJ2-3; 11 nucleotides line up with TRBD1. The length of the CDR3 is 16 residues. V trimming: 4 bases; J trimming: 0 bases; junction bases outside the gene matches: 3. Germline V gene lookup returns CDR1 SEHNR and CDR2 FQNEAQ (reference sequence). The CDR3: CASSSRDRGSTDTQYF. The CDR3 nucleotides are TGTGCCAGCAGCTCTCGGGACAGGGGGAGCACAGATACGCAGTATTTT.